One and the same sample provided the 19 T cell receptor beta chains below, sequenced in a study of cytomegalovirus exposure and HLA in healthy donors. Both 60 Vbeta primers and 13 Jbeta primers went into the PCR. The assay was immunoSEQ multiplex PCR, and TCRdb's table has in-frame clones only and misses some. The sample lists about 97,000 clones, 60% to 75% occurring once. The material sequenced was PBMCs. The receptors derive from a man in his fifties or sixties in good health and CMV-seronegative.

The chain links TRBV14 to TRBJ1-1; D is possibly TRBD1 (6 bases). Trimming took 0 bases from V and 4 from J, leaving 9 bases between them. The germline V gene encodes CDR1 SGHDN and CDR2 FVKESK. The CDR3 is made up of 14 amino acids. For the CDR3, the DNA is TGTGCCAGCAGCCAAGAGTGGACAGCCACTGAAGCTTTCTTT. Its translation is CASSQEWTATEAFF. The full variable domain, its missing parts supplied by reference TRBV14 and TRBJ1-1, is EAGVTQFPSHSVIEKGQTVTLRCDPISGHDNLYWYRRVMGKEIKFLLHFVKESKQDESGMPNNRFLAERTGGTYSTLKVQPAELEDSGVYFCASSQEWTATEAFFGQGTRLTVV.

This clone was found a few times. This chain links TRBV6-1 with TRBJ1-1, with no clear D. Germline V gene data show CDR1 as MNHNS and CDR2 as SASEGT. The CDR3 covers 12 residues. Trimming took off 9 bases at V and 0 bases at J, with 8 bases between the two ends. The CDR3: CASRTVNTEAFF. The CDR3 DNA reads TGTGCCAGTCGAACAGTGAACACTGAAGCTTTCTTT.

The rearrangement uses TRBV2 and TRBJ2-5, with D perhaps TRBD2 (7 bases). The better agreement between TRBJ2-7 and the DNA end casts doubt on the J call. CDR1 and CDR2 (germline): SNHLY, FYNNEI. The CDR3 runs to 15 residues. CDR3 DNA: TGTGCCAGCAGAGGGGGGATCGCGGGGGCCTACGAGCAGTACTTC. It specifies CASRGGIAGAYEQYF.

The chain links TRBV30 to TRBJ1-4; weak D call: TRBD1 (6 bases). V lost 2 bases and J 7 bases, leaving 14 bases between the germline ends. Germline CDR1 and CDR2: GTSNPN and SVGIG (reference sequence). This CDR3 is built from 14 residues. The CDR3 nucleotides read TGTGCCTGGAGTCGTAGGACAGTAAGTGAAAAACTGTTTTTT. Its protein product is CAWSRRTVSEKLFF.

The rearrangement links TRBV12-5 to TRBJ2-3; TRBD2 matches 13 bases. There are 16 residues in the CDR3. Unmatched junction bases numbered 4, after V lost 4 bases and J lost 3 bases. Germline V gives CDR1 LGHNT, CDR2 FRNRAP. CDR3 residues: CASGYRGLAGTDTQYF. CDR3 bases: TGTGCTAGTGGTTACCGGGGACTAGCGGGAACAGATACGCAGTATTTT. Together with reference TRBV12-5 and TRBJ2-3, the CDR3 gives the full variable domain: DARVTQTPRHKVTEMGQEVTMRCQPILGHNTVFWYRQTMMQGLELLAYFRNRAPLDDSGMPKDRFSAEMPDATLATLKIQPSEPRDSAVYFCASGYRGLAGTDTQYFGPGTRLTVL.

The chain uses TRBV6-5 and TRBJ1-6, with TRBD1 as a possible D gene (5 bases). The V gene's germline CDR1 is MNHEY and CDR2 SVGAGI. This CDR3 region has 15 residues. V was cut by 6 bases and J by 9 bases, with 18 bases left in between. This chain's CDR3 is CASRRPSGGVSPLHF. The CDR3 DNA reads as TGTGCCAGCAGACGCCCTTCCGGGGGGGTTTCACCCCTCCACTTT.

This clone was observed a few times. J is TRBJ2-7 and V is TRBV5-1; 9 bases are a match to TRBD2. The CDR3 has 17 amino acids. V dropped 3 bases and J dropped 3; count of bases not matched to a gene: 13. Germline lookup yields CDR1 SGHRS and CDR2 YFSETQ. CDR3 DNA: TGCGCCAGCAGCTCCCGGATTTCGGCTAGCGGGATCTACGAGCAGTACTTC. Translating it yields CASSSRISASGIYEQYF.

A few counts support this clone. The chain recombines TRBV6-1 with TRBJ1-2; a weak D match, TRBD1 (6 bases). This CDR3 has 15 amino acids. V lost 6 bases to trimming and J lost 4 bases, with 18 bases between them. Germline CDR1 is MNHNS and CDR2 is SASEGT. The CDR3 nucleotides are TGTGCCAGCAGCCGCACCGACAGGACCCTCTATGGCTACACCTTC. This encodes CASSRTDRTLYGYTF.

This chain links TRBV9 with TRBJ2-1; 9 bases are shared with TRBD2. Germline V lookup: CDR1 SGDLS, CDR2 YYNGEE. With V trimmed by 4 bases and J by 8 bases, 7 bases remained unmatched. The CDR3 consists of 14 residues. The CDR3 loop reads CASSLRAGGYEQFF. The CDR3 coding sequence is TGTGCCAGCAGCCTCCGAGCGGGGGGCTATGAGCAGTTCTTC.

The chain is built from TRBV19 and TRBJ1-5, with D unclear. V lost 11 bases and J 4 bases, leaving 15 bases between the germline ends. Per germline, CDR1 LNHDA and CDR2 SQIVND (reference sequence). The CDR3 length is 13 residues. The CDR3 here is CASAGSGNQPQHF. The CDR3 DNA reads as TGTGCCTCGGCCGGATCGGGGAATCAGCCCCAGCATTTT.

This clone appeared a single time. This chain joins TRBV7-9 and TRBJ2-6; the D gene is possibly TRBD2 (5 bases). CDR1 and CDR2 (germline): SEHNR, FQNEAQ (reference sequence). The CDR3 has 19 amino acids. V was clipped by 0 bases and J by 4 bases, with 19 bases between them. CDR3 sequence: CASSLATTGKERGANVLTF. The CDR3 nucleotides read TGTGCCAGCAGCTTAGCGACTACGGGAAAGGAGCGGGGGGCCAACGTCCTGACTTTC.

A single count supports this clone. This CDR3 reads CASSSGVPEQFF. The CDR3 DNA sequence: TGTGCCAGCAGCTCCGGAGTTCCTGAGCAGTTCTTC. V is TRBV28 and J is TRBJ2-1; the D is unclear. Germline CDR1 and CDR2: MDHEN and SYDVKM. The CDR3 totals 12 residues. Trimming took off 6 bases at V and 9 bases at J, with 12 bases between the two ends. Full variable domain (remainder filled in from reference TRBV28 and TRBJ2-1): DVKVTQSSRYLVKRTGEKVFLECVQDMDHENMFWYRQDPGLGLRLIYFSYDVKMKEKGDIPEGYSVSREKKERFSLILESASTNQTSMYLCASSSGVPEQFFGPGTRLTVL.

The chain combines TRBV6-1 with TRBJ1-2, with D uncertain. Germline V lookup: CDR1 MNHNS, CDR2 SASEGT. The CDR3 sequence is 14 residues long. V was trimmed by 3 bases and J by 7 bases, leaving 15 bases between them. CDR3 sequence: CASSDSDLSTGYTF. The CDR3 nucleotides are TGTGCCAGCAGTGATTCGGACTTATCCACTGGCTACACCTTC.

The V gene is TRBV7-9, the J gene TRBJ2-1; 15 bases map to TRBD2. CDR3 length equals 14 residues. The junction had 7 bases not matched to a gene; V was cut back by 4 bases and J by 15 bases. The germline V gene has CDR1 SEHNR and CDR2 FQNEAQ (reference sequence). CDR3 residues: CASSSGTSGGSRFF. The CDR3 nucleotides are TGTGCCAGCAGCTCCGGGACTAGCGGGGGGTCTCGGTTCTTC. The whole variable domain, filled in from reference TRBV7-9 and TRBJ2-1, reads DTGVSQNPRHKITKRGQNVTFRCDPISEHNRLYWYRQTLGQGPEFLTYFQNEAQLEKSRLLSDRFSAERPKGSFSTLEIQRTEQGDSAMYLCASSSGTSGGSRFFGPGTRLTVL.

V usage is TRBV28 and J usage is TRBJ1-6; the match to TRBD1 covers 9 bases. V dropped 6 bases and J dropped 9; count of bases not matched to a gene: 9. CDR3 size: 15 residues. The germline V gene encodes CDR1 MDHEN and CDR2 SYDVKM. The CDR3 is CASSRPGQGTSPLHF. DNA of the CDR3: TGTGCCAGCAGCCGGCCCGGACAGGGGACTTCACCCCTCCACTTT.

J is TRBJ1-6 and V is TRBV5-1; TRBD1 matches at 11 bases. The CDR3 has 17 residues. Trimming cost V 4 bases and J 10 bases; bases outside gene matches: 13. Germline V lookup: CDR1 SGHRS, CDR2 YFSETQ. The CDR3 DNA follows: TGCGCCAGCAGCCTCCGGGACAGGGGGGAAATTGGATCACCCCTCCACTTT. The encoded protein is CASSLRDRGEIGSPLHF.

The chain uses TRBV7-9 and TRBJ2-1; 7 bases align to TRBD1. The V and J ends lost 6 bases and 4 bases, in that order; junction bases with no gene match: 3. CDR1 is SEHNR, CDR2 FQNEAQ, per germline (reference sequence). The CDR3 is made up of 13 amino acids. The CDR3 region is CASSSQGYNEQFF. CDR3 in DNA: TGTGCCAGCAGTTCACAGGGGTACAATGAGCAGTTCTTC.

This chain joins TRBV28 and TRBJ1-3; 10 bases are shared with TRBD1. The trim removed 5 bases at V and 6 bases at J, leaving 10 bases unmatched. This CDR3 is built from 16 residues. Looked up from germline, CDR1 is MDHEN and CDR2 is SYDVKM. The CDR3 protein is CASSPRDRGRENTIYF. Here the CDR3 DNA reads TGTGCCAGCAGTCCCCGGGACAGGGGCCGCGAAAACACCATATATTTT.

CDR3 sequence (DNA): TGTGCCAGCAGTCCCCTCCAAGAGACCCAGTACTTC. It yields the protein CASSPLQETQYF. V and J are TRBV28 and TRBJ2-5; no definite D call. The CDR3 is 12 amino acids. V was pared by 5 bases and J by 1 base, with 5 bases between. The germline V gene encodes CDR1 MDHEN and CDR2 SYDVKM.